The 29 T cell receptor beta chains presented below share a single source sample, sequenced in a study of technical replicates of blood from several donors. Libraries were prepared by immunoSEQ multiplex PCR; TCRdb keeps only in-frame clonotypes and omits some of them. The table shows tens of thousands of clones, with 70% to 90% occurring only once. The specimen was PBMCs. The receptors originated from a human donor in good health. Some clones in this sample may be carry-over from other donors' samples.

The CDR3 spells CASSLGGGGQETQYF. Written as DNA, the CDR3 is TGCGCCAGCAGCTTGGGAGGCGGGGGGCAAGAGACCCAGTACTTC. The chain has TRBV5-1 and TRBJ2-5; TRBD2 aligns across 8 bases. The CDR3 consists of 15 residues. The V and J ends lost 0 bases and 2 bases, in that order; junction bases with no gene match: 3. Germline CDR1 and CDR2: SGHRS and YFSETQ.

This sequence joins TRBV14 and TRBJ2-7; TRBD1 matches at 8 bases. After removal of 4 bases from V and 2 bases from J, the junction contained 22 bases not matched to a gene. CDR1 and CDR2 (germline): SGHDN, FVKESK. This CDR3 has 20 amino acids. CDR3 in amino acids: CASSRLRATGVSGVPYEQYF. The CDR3 DNA is TGTGCCAGCAGCCGGCTACGTGCGACAGGGGTTAGCGGAGTACCCTACGAGCAGTACTTC.

The chain uses TRBV7-9 and TRBJ2-7, with 7 bases lining up with TRBD1. The CDR3 spans 15 residues. The germline V gene has CDR1 SEHNR and CDR2 FQNEAQ (reference sequence). The junction had 9 bases not matched to a gene; V was cut back by 4 bases and J by 3 bases. The CDR3 spells CASSSAGTAHYEQYF. In DNA form, the CDR3 reads TGTGCCAGCAGCTCCGCCGGGACAGCTCACTACGAGCAGTACTTC.

V usage is TRBV7-2 and J usage is TRBJ2-3; TRBD2 is a possible D gene (6 bases). This CDR3 contains 14 residues. Trimming took 4 bases from V and 5 from J, leaving 13 bases between them. Looked up from germline, CDR1 is SGHTA and CDR2 is FQGNSA. For the CDR3, the DNA is TGTGCCAGCAGCTCCACTAGCTTACAAGATACGCAGTATTTT. It encodes CASSSTSLQDTQYF.

The chain combines TRBV5-1 with TRBJ2-1, with 11 bases lining up with TRBD1. Germline loops: CDR1 SGHRS, CDR2 YFSETQ. V lost 4 bases to trimming and J lost 7 bases; unmatched junction nucleotides: 7. The CDR3 consists of 15 residues. CDR3 sequence: CASSPGTGGFNEQFF. The CDR3 DNA reads as TGCGCCAGCAGCCCTGGGACAGGGGGTTTTAATGAGCAGTTCTTC.

V usage is TRBV7-2 and J usage is TRBJ2-7; 9 nucleotides align to TRBD2. J lost 7 bases, V lost 5 bases, and 15 bases had no gene match. The CDR3 totals 16 residues. CDR1 and CDR2 (germline): SGHTA, FQGNSA. CDR3 protein: CASSRTLAGGPGEQYF. Here the CDR3 DNA reads TGTGCCAGCAGCCGAACTCTGGCGGGGGGGCCGGGTGAGCAGTACTTC.

The V call is TRBV6-5, the J call TRBJ2-7; 7 nucleotides align to TRBD1. CDR1 is MNHEY and CDR2 is SVGAGI in the germline V gene. The trim removed 6 bases at V and 0 bases at J, leaving 8 bases unmatched. There are 15 residues in the CDR3. In DNA, the CDR3 is TGTGCCAGCAGACCGGGACAGAACCCCTCCTACGAGCAGTACTTC. This sequence encodes CASRPGQNPSYEQYF.

The chain combines TRBV5-1 with TRBJ2-3; 8 bases fit TRBD1. Germline values: CDR1 SGHRS, CDR2 YFSETQ. The J segment lost 4 bases and the V segment lost 2 bases, leaving 6 bases of the junction unmatched. CDR3 length: 15 amino acids. CDR3 bases: TGCGCCAGCAGCTTTGGACAGGGACGAGCAGATACGCAGTATTTT. Translating gives CASSFGQGRADTQYF. The whole variable domain, filled in from reference TRBV5-1 and TRBJ2-3, reads KAGVTQTPRYLIKTRGQQVTLSCSPISGHRSVSWYQQTPGQGLQFLFEYFSETQRNKGNFPGRFSGRQFSNSRSEMNVSTLELGDSALYLCASSFGQGRADTQYFGPGTRLTVL.

The chain joins TRBV28 to TRBJ1-2, with a tentative D call TRBD1 (5 bases). The germline gives CDR1 MDHEN, CDR2 SYDVKM. This CDR3 contains 13 residues. V was pared by 6 bases and J by 3 bases, with 11 bases between. DNA of the CDR3: TGTGCCAGCAGGCCTGACAGCTACTATGGCTACACCTTC. Translation: CASRPDSYYGYTF.

CDR3 amino acids: CASSLGRGRGFSTDTQYF. CDR3 DNA sequence: TGTGCCAGCAGCTTAGGTAGAGGGAGGGGCTTTAGCACAGATACGCAGTATTTT. This chain links TRBV11-2 with TRBJ2-3; 7 bases fit TRBD2. Unmatched junction bases numbered 10, after V lost 1 base and J lost 0 bases. The germline gives CDR1 SGHAT, CDR2 FQNNGV. This CDR3 has 18 residues. Full variable domain (rest looked up from reference TRBV11-2 and TRBJ2-3): EAGVAQSPRYKIIEKRQSVAFWCNPISGHATLYWYQQILGQGPKLLIQFQNNGVVDDSQLPKDRFSAERLKGVDSTLKIQPAKLEDSAVYLCASSLGRGRGFSTDTQYFGPGTRLTVL.

The chain has TRBV7-2 and TRBJ2-5; 8 bases align to TRBD2. V gave up 5 bases and J gave up 4 bases; unmatched junction bases: 6. Germline CDR1 reads SGHTA; CDR2 reads FQGNSA. There are 14 residues in the CDR3. CDR3: CASSRGGGLETQYF. The CDR3 DNA is TGTGCCAGCAGCCGGGGGGGCGGTCTAGAGACCCAGTACTTC.

The chain has TRBV11-3 and TRBJ2-7; 7 positions match TRBD2. The length of the CDR3 is 17 residues. Trimming at V came to 2 bases and at J to 4 bases, leaving 14 bases not matched to a gene. Germline V lookup: CDR1 SGHNT, CDR2 YENEEA. Here the CDR3 DNA reads TGTGCCAGCAGCTTACCCCGGGGGGAACGGAGCGGGTACGAGCAGTACTTC. This translates into CASSLPRGERSGYEQYF.

The chain couples TRBV6-5 to TRBJ1-2; 7 bases fit TRBD1. The CDR3 length is 12 residues. Trimming took 8 bases from V and 4 from J; bases not matched to a gene: 4. Germline V gene sequence: CDR1 MNHEY, CDR2 SVGAGI. CDR3 sequence (DNA): TGTGCCAGCGGTAGACAGGGCTATGGCTACACCTTC. It encodes CASGRQGYGYTF.

The rearrangement uses TRBV18 and TRBJ1-1, with 11 bases aligning to TRBD1. Trimming removed 3 bases from V and 1 base from J; junction bases left unmatched: 7. This CDR3 has 17 residues. Germline V lookup: CDR1 KGHSH, CDR2 LQKENI. The CDR3 here is CASSPWDRGGPNTEAFF. The CDR3 coding sequence is TGTGCCAGCTCACCTTGGGACAGGGGGGGGCCGAACACTGAAGCTTTCTTT.

The V call is TRBV7-9, the J call TRBJ1-1, with 7 bases aligning to TRBD1. Trimming cost V 6 bases and J 8 bases; bases outside gene matches: 3. Germline CDR1 and CDR2: SEHNR and FQNEAQ (reference sequence). The CDR3 extends over 11 amino acids. CDR3 DNA sequence: TGTGCCAGCAGATCGGGACAGGAAGCTTTCTTT. Its protein is CASRSGQEAFF.

The gene calls are TRBV4-1 and TRBJ1-4; D is undetermined. From germline, CDR1 is MGHRA and CDR2 YSYEKL. V was clipped by 1 base and J by 7 bases, with 10 bases between them. The CDR3 is 14 residues long. For the CDR3, the DNA is TGCGCCAGCAGCCAAGTCGCGGGCCGTGAAAAACTGTTTTTT. The encoded protein is CASSQVAGREKLFF.

The chain carries TRBV7-6 and TRBJ1-2, with TRBD1 matching 7 bases. V trimming: 3 bases; J trimming: 7 bases; junction bases outside the gene matches: 5. The V gene's germline CDR1 is SGHVS and CDR2 FNYEAQ. CDR3 length: 13 amino acids. The CDR3 is CASSFGTEGGYTF. DNA for the CDR3: TGTGCCAGCAGCTTCGGGACAGAAGGTGGCTACACCTTC.

The chain recombines TRBV2 with TRBJ2-7; no clear D. Germline values: CDR1 SNHLY, CDR2 FYNNEI. V lost 6 bases and J lost 2, with 14 bases in between. The CDR3 spans 14 residues. CDR3: CASRTWATAYEQYF. DNA of the CDR3: TGTGCCAGCAGGACCTGGGCCACGGCCTACGAGCAGTACTTC.

The genes are TRBV2 and TRBJ2-5; 12 bases agree with TRBD2. This CDR3 comprises 16 residues. After removal of 0 bases from V and 5 bases from J, the junction contained 4 bases not matched to a gene. The germline V gene encodes CDR1 SNHLY and CDR2 FYNNEI. The CDR3 DNA reads as TGTGCCAGCAGTGAAGCACGACTAGCGGGGGTTGAGACCCAGTACTTC. It encodes CASSEARLAGVETQYF.

This clone was seen a handful of times. The CDR3 here is CASSMSTGLNEKLFF. The CDR3 DNA reads TGCGCCAGCAGCATGTCAACAGGGTTAAATGAAAAACTGTTTTTT. The gene calls are TRBV5-1 and TRBJ1-4, with a possible D match to TRBD1 (6 bases). CDR3 size: 15 residues. Germline V gene data show CDR1 as SGHRS and CDR2 as YFSETQ. V dropped 4 bases and J dropped 5 bases, with 15 bases sitting between them.

This sequence joins TRBV19 and TRBJ1-2; TRBD1 aligns across 10 bases. V gave up 9 bases and J gave up 8 bases; unmatched junction bases: 9. In germline, CDR1 is LNHDA, CDR2 SQIVND (reference sequence). This CDR3 is 13 amino acids long. The CDR3 DNA follows: TGTGCCAGCTTAGACAGGGGGCGGAACGGCTACACCTTC. Protein: CASLDRGRNGYTF.

The chain links TRBV5-1 to TRBJ1-2, with D possibly matching TRBD1 (5 bases). The germline V and J ends were trimmed by 7 bases and 2 bases, with 18 bases remaining between them. Germline loops: CDR1 SGHRS, CDR2 YFSETQ. This CDR3 region has 15 residues. CDR3 DNA: TGCGCCAGCCGCCCTCCGACAGAGCGAAACTATGGCTACACCTTC. This encodes CASRPPTERNYGYTF.

The chain links TRBV7-7 to TRBJ2-3; D uncertain. The V gene lost 2 bases and the J gene lost 4 bases, with 7 bases spanning the gap. CDR1 and CDR2 from the germline V gene are SSHAT and FNYEAQ (reference sequence). This CDR3 region has 13 residues. CDR3 nucleotide sequence: TGTGCCAGCAGCTTACACAGATCAGATACGCAGTATTTT. It codes for CASSLHRSDTQYF.

The chain recombines TRBV14 with TRBJ1-1; the match to TRBD1 covers 7 bases. V trimming: 0 bases; J trimming: 5 bases; junction bases outside the gene matches: 6. Looked up from germline, CDR1 is SGHDN and CDR2 is FVKESK. The CDR3 has 15 residues. CDR3 sequence (DNA): TGTGCCAGCAGCCAAGACAGGGGGTGGAAGACTGAAGCTTTCTTT. It translates to CASSQDRGWKTEAFF. Full variable domain (remainder filled in from reference TRBV14 and TRBJ1-1): EAGVTQFPSHSVIEKGQTVTLRCDPISGHDNLYWYRRVMGKEIKFLLHFVKESKQDESGMPNNRFLAERTGGTYSTLKVQPAELEDSGVYFCASSQDRGWKTEAFFGQGTRLTVV.

This chain links TRBV14 with TRBJ1-1; D ambiguous. Germline CDR1 SGHDN, CDR2 FVKESK. Trimming removed 1 base from V and 5 bases from J, with 14 bases in between. The CDR3 totals 15 residues. CDR3: CASSQGLAVVTEAFF. The CDR3 DNA follows: TGTGCCAGCAGCCAAGGGTTGGCGGTTGTGACTGAAGCTTTCTTT.

CDR3 coding DNA: TGCAGCGTTGAAGTGGAGTACGAGCAGTACTTC. It codes for CSVEVEYEQYF. The chain has TRBV29-1 and TRBJ2-7, with D hard to call. The V gene lost 1 base and the J gene lost 4 bases, with 5 bases spanning the gap. CDR1 and CDR2 (germline): SQVTM, ANQGSEA. This CDR3 spans 11 amino acids.

This chain joins TRBV7-9 and TRBJ2-5, with 7 bases aligning to TRBD1. There are 16 residues in the CDR3. Germline V gene data show CDR1 as SEHNR and CDR2 as FQNEAQ (reference sequence). Losses at the gene ends were 5 bases for V and 2 bases for J; bases not matched to a gene: 11. CDR3 coding DNA: TGTGCCAGCAGCATTCCCCGGGACAGAAAGCAAGAGACCCAGTACTTC. This sequence encodes CASSIPRDRKQETQYF. Combining the CDR3 with reference TRBV7-9 and TRBJ2-5 gives the whole variable domain DTGVSQNPRHKITKRGQNVTFRCDPISEHNRLYWYRQTLGQGPEFLTYFQNEAQLEKSRLLSDRFSAERPKGSFSTLEIQRTEQGDSAMYLCASSIPRDRKQETQYFGPGTRLLVL.

Concerning this clone: Other DNA sequences within the sample encode an identical CDR3. CDR3 sequence reads: CASSPPPGSYEQYF. CDR3 nucleotide sequence: TGTGCCAGCTCACCACCGCCGGGATCCTACGAGCAGTACTTC. The J gene is TRBJ2-7, the V gene TRBV18; D may be TRBD2 (5 bases). This CDR3 contains 14 residues. Germline V gene lookup returns CDR1 KGHSH and CDR2 LQKENI. V was clipped by 0 bases and J by 1 base, with 7 bases between them. Full variable domain (remainder filled in from reference TRBV18 and TRBJ2-7): NAGVMQNPRHLVRRRGQEARLRCSPMKGHSHVYWYRQLPEEGLKFMVYLQKENIIDESGMPKERFSAEFPKEGPSILRIQQVVRGDSAAYFCASSPPPGSYEQYFGPGTRLTVT.

This clone appeared once. This rearrangement joins TRBV6-6 to TRBJ2-7; TRBD1 aligns across 8 bases. The CDR3 loop spans 14 amino acids. Per the germline V gene, CDR1 is MNHNY and CDR2 is SVGAGI (reference sequence). V was clipped by 6 bases and J by 3 bases; unmatched bases: 7. CDR3 residues: CASSRGQGYYEQYF. In DNA, the CDR3 is TGTGCCAGCAGCCGAGGACAGGGCTACTACGAGCAGTACTTC.